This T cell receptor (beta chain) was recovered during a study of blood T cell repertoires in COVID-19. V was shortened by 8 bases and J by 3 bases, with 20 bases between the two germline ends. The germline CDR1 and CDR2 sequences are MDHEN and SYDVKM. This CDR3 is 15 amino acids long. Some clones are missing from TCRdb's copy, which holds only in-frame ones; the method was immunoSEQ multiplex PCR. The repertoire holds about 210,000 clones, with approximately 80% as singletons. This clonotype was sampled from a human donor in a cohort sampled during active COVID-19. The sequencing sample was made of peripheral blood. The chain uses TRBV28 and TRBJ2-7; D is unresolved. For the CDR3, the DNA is TGTGCCAGCGTACTACAAGGCGCGACCTTCTACGAGCAGTACTTC. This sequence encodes CASVLQGATFYEQYF.